This TCR beta chain was profiled in a study of blood T cells in healthy people across ages. Study in general: T cells yielded about one barcoded beta molecule per two cells through template switching. Overall study results and limits: The recorded TCR beta diversity per million T cells decreased in a roughly linear manner with age.

Next came a second PCR, run for about 6 to 12 cycles, which used a sample-barcoded 5' primer along with a J-beta primer mix. Each cDNA molecule carried a tag from a template-switch adaptor that contained 12 random nucleotides. TCRdb analysed the 5' RACE reads with MiXCR anew, one entry per CDR3 protein. The profile shows about 1.5 million distinct CDR3 sequences, approximately 39% of them singletons. In regard to this clonotype: The antigen is not known.

Germline trimming cut 3 bases from V and 0 bases from J; bases unmatched to any gene: 12. The CDR3 consists of 20 residues. From germline, CDR1 is LGHNA and CDR2 YSLEER. The receptor was isolated from a woman under 30 in good health. The V call is TRBV4-3, the J call TRBJ2-1, with 12 nucleotides matching TRBD2. Sequencing used blood. The CDR3 region is CASSQGLAGRTFLSYNEQFF. CDR3 DNA: TGCGCCAGCAGCCAGGGACTAGCGGGTAGAACTTTCCTCTCCTACAATGAGCAGTTCTTC.